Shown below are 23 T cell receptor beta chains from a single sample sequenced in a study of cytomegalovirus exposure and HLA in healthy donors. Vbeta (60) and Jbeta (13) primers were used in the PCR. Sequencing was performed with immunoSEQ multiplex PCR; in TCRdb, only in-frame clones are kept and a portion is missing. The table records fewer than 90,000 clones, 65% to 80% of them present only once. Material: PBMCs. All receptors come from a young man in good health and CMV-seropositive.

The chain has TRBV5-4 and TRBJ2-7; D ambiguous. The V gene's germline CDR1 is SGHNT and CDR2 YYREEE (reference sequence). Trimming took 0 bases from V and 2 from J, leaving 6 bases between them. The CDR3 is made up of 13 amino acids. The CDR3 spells CASSLDNPYEQYF. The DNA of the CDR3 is TGTGCCAGCAGCTTGGACAACCCCTACGAGCAGTACTTC.

CDR3 coding DNA: TGTGCCAGCAGTTTACCACTAGCGGAAAACACAGATACGCAGTATTTT. Its translation: CASSLPLAENTDTQYF. The chain uses TRBV28 and TRBJ2-3; 8 nucleotides match TRBD2. There are 16 residues in the CDR3. CDR1 is MDHEN, CDR2 SYDVKM, per germline. V shed 2 bases, J shed 2 bases, and the junction held 6 bases outside the gene matches.

CDR3: CAWSVAGQGYYGYTF. CDR3 DNA sequence: TGTGCCTGGAGTGTAGCTGGACAGGGGTACTATGGCTACACCTTC. The chain links TRBV30 to TRBJ1-2; 9 nucleotides match TRBD1. Germline lookup yields CDR1 GTSNPN and CDR2 SVGIG (reference sequence). J gave up 3 bases and V 0 bases, and 5 bases lay outside the gene matches. This CDR3 contains 15 residues.

The CDR3, as DNA: TGTGCTAGTGGTGTGACTAATAAGACCGGACTAGCGGTCACAGATACGCAGTATTTT. It encodes CASGVTNKTGLAVTDTQYF. V gene TRBV12-5 combines with J gene TRBJ2-3, with TRBD2 identical over 10 bases. Germline loops: CDR1 LGHNT, CDR2 FRNRAP. V shed 5 bases, J shed 2 bases, and the junction held 16 bases outside the gene matches. This CDR3 spans 19 amino acids.

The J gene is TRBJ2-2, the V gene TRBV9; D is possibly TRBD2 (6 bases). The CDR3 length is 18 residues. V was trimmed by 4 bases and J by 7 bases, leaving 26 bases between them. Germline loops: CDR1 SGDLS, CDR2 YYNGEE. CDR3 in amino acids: CASSPPRRGDRQIGELFF. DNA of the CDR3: TGTGCCAGCAGCCCCCCGAGGCGGGGCGATAGGCAAATCGGGGAGCTGTTTTTT.

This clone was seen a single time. The CDR3 here is CASSPLGDRENIQYF. The CDR3 nucleotides read TGTGCCAGCAGCCCCCTAGGGGATAGGGAAAACATTCAGTACTTC. The chain employs TRBV9 and TRBJ2-4, with D maybe TRBD1 (5 bases). The ends were cut back, 4 bases at V and 5 bases at J, with 16 bases in the middle. This CDR3 is built from 15 residues. Looked up from germline, CDR1 is SGDLS and CDR2 is YYNGEE.

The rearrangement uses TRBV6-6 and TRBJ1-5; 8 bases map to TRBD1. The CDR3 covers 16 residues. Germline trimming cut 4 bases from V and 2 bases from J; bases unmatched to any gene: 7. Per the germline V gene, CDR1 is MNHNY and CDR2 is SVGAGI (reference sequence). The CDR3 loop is CASSSLTGAGNQPQHF. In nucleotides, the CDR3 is TGTGCCAGCAGTTCATTGACAGGGGCAGGCAATCAGCCCCAGCATTTT.

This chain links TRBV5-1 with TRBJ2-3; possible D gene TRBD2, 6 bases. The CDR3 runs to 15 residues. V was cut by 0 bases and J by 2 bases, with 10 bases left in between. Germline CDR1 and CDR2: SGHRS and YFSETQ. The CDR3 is CASSLAAGTTDTQYF. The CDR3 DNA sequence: TGCGCCAGCAGCTTGGCGGCGGGAACCACAGATACGCAGTATTTT.

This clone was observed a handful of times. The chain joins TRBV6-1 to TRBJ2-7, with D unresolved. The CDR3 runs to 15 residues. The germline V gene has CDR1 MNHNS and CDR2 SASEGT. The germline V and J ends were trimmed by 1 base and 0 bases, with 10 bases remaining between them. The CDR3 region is CASSEGAASSYEQYF. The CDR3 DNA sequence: TGTGCCAGCAGTGAAGGGGCCGCAAGCTCCTACGAGCAGTACTTC.

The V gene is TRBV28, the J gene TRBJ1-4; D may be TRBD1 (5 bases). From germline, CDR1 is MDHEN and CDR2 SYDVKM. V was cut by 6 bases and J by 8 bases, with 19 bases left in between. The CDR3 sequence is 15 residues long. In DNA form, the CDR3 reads TGTGCCAGCAGGCAGTATCGGACGTCAGGGGAAAAACTGTTTTTT. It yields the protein CASRQYRTSGEKLFF.

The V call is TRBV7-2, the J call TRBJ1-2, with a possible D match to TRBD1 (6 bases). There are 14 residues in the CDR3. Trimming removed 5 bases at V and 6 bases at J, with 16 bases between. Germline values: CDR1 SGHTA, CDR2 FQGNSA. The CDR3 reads CASSPPGTKNGYTF. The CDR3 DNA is TGTGCCAGCAGCCCACCCGGGACAAAAAATGGCTACACCTTC.

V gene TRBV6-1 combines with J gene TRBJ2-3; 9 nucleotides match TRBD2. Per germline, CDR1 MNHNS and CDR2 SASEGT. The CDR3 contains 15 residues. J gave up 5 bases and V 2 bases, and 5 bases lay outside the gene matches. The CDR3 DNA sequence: TGTGCCAGCAGTGAAAGGACTAGCGAAAAAGATACGCAGTATTTT. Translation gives CASSERTSEKDTQYF.

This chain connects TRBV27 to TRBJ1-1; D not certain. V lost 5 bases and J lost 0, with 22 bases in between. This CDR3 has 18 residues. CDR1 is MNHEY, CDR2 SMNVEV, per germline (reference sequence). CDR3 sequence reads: CASSPVARNRKMNTEAFF. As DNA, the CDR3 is TGTGCCAGCAGTCCCGTCGCCAGGAATAGGAAAATGAACACTGAAGCTTTCTTT.

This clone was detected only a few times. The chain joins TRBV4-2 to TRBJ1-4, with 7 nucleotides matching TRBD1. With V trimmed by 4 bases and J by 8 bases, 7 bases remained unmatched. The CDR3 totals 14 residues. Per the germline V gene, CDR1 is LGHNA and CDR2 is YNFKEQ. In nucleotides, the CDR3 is TGTGCCAGCAGCCCTGGGACAGTGGGAGAAAAACTGTTTTTT. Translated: CASSPGTVGEKLFF.

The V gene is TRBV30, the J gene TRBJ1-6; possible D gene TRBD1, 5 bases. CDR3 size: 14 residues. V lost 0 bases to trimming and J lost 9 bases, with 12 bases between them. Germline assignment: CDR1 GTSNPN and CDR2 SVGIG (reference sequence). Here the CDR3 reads CAWSVSGNRSPLHF. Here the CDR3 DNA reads TGTGCCTGGAGTGTTTCAGGGAATCGTTCACCCCTCCACTTT.

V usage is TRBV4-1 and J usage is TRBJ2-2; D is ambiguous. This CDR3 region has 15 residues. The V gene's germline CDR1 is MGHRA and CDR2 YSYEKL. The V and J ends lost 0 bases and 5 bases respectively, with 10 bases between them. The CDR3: CASSQDPDSTGELFF. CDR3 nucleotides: TGCGCCAGCAGCCAAGACCCCGACTCAACCGGGGAGCTGTTTTTT.

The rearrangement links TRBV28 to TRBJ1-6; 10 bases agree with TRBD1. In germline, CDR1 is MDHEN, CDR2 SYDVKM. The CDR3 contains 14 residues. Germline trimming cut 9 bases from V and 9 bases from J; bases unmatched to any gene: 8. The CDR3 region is CASGPGQGSSPLHF. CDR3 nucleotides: TGTGCCAGTGGGCCGGGACAGGGGAGTTCACCCCTCCACTTT. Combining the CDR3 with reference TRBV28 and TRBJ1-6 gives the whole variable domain DVKVTQSSRYLVKRTGEKVFLECVQDMDHENMFWYRQDPGLGLRLIYFSYDVKMKEKGDIPEGYSVSREKKERFSLILESASTNQTSMYLCASGPGQGSSPLHFGNGTRLTVT.

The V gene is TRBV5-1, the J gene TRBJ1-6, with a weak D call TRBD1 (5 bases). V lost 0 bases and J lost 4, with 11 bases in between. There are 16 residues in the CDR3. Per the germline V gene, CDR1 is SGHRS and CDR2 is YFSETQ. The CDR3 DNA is TGCGCCAGCAGCTTGGTAACGACAGATTATAATTCACCCCTCCACTTT. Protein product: CASSLVTTDYNSPLHF.

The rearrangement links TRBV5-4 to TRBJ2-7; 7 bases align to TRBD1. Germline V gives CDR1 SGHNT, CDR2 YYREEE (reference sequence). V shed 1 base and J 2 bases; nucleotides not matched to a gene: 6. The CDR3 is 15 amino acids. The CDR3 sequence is CASSLNPGTAYEQYF. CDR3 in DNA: TGTGCCAGCAGCTTGAACCCCGGGACAGCCTACGAGCAGTACTTC.

Here the CDR3 reads CASSQEKLAGGPGDIQYF. Here the CDR3 DNA reads TGCGCCAGCAGCCAAGAAAAGCTAGCGGGGGGGCCGGGGGACATTCAGTACTTC. This sequence joins TRBV4-3 and TRBJ2-4; 12 positions match TRBD2. The CDR3 loop spans 18 amino acids. Germline CDR1 reads LGHNA; CDR2 reads YSLEER. Trimming removed 0 bases from V and 8 bases from J; junction bases left unmatched: 11.

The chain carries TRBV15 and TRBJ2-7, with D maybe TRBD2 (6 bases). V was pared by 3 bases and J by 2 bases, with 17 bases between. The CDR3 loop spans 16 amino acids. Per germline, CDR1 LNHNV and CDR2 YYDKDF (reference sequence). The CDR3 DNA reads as TGTGCCACCAGCAGCCCGGGAGCAAATCGTCCCTACGAGCAGTACTTC. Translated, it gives CATSSPGANRPYEQYF.

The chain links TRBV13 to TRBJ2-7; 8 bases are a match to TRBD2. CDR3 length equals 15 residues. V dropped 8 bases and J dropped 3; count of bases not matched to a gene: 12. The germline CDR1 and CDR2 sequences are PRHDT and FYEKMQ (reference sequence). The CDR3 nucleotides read TGTGCCAGCGGCCGGGGGGGCGGGGAAATCTACGAGCAGTACTTC. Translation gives CASGRGGGEIYEQYF.

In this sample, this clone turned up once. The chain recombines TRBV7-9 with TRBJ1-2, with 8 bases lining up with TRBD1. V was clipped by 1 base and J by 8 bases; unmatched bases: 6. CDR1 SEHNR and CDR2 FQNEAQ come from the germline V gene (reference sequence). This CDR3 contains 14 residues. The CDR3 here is CASSLEDRDHGYTF. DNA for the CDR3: TGTGCCAGCAGCTTAGAGGACAGGGATCACGGCTACACCTTC.